This T cell receptor (beta chain) was obtained from a study of blood T cell repertoires in COVID-19. The V end was cut by 3 bases, the J end by 2 bases, with 13 bases between. There are 15 residues in the CDR3. Germline V lookup: CDR1 KGHSH, CDR2 LQKENI. Using immunoSEQ multiplex PCR, the repertoire was profiled, and TCRdb retains in-frame clones only, with some absent. The sample lists about 190,000 clones; 88% were seen once. This chain connects TRBV18 to TRBJ1-1; a possible D gene is TRBD1 (6 bases). The sequencing input was peripheral blood. This TCR derives from a young man with acute or convalescent COVID-19. Here the CDR3 DNA reads TGTGCCAGCTCACCCGGGACATTCGGTAACACTGAAGCTTTCTTT. Translation: CASSPGTFGNTEAFF.